A single sample gave rise to the 17 T cell receptor beta chains below, sequenced in a study of blood T cell repertoires in COVID-19. TCRdb's copy holds only in-frame clones and misses some; the assay was immunoSEQ multiplex PCR. The profile shows around 190,000 clones, around three quarters of them singletons. The sequencing input was PBMCs or T cells enriched from blood (not recorded which). The receptors were sampled from a woman aged 45-65 years with acute COVID-19.

A few counts support this clone. The J gene is TRBJ2-3, the V gene TRBV6-4; perhaps TRBD2 as D (6 bases). V was pared by 6 bases and J by 0 bases, with 13 bases between. Germline V gives CDR1 MRHNA, CDR2 SNTAGT. The CDR3 consists of 15 residues. The CDR3 DNA follows: TGTGCCAGCAGAAAAGAGGGACTTAGCACAGATACGCAGTATTTT. The encoded protein is CASRKEGLSTDTQYF.

This chain links TRBV5-1 with TRBJ2-5; 14 nucleotides match TRBD2. Trimming took 6 bases from V and 5 from J; bases not matched to a gene: 9. CDR3 length: 16 residues. Per germline, CDR1 SGHRS and CDR2 YFSETQ. The CDR3: CASTTSGGAVWETQYF. The CDR3 DNA reads as TGCGCCAGCACGACTAGCGGGGGGGCGGTATGGGAGACCCAGTACTTC.

This chain connects TRBV10-2 to TRBJ2-3; TRBD2 agrees at 8 bases. Germline-derived CDR1 and CDR2 are WSHSY and SAAADI. The length of the CDR3 is 11 residues. With V trimmed by 7 bases and J by 10 bases, 4 bases remained unmatched. CDR3 protein: CASNRGGSQYF. CDR3 sequence (DNA): TGCGCCAGCAACCGGGGGGGTTCGCAGTATTTT.

The rearrangement uses TRBV11-2 and TRBJ2-5; weak D call: TRBD1 (6 bases). Trimming shortened V by 2 bases and J by 5 bases, and 15 bases separated the two germline ends. The CDR3 is made up of 15 amino acids. The germline V gene encodes CDR1 SGHAT and CDR2 FQNNGV. The CDR3 DNA is TGTGCCAGCAGCTTACTAGGACAGAAAACTGAGACCCAGTACTTC. Encoded protein: CASSLLGQKTETQYF. The full variable domain, completed using reference TRBV11-2 and TRBJ2-5, is EAGVAQSPRYKIIEKRQSVAFWCNPISGHATLYWYQQILGQGPKLLIQFQNNGVVDDSQLPKDRFSAERLKGVDSTLKIQPAKLEDSAVYLCASSLLGQKTETQYFGPGTRLLVL.

This rearrangement joins TRBV5-4 to TRBJ1-2; D might be TRBD1 (5 bases). The CDR3 is 15 amino acids. Between the trimmed V and J ends, which lost 2 bases and 2 bases, there was a span of 13 bases. Germline loops: CDR1 SGHNT, CDR2 YYREEE (reference sequence). CDR3 region: CASSFSTGLNYGYTF. The CDR3 nucleotides read TGTGCCAGCAGCTTTAGTACAGGTCTAAACTATGGCTACACCTTC.

This clone was counted a single time. This chain uses TRBV28 with TRBJ1-1; TRBD1 matches at 8 bases. The germline V gene encodes CDR1 MDHEN and CDR2 SYDVKM. J gave up 5 bases and V 10 bases, and 6 bases lay outside the gene matches. The CDR3 is 12 residues long. DNA for the CDR3: TGTGCCACCAACACAGGGGGAACTGAAGCTTTCTTT. Protein: CATNTGGTEAFF.

The chain combines TRBV5-1 with TRBJ1-5, with 11 positions matching TRBD1. In germline, CDR1 is SGHRS, CDR2 YFSETQ. After removal of 4 bases from V and 9 bases from J, the junction contained 9 bases not matched to a gene. This CDR3 has 15 amino acids. The CDR3 sequence: CASSHGTGGMTPQHF. The CDR3 region has the DNA TGCGCCAGCAGCCACGGGACAGGGGGTATGACGCCCCAGCATTTT.

The chain employs TRBV19 and TRBJ2-1; no clear D gene. The CDR3 has 13 residues. Germline V gives CDR1 LNHDA, CDR2 SQIVND (reference sequence). Deletions cut 7 bases from V and 3 bases from J, with 10 bases between. The CDR3 DNA reads as TGTGCCAGTACAGATTACAACTACAATGAGCAGTTCTTC. It translates to CASTDYNYNEQFF.

This chain links TRBV6-2 or TRBV6-3 with TRBJ2-3; 12 bases line up with TRBD2. The CDR3 is 16 residues long. The germline gives CDR1 MNHEY, CDR2 SVGEGT. With V trimmed by 4 bases and J by 3 bases, 5 bases remained unmatched. CDR3 residues: CASSFPGLAGTDTQYF. CDR3 nucleotides: TGTGCCAGCAGTTTCCCAGGACTAGCGGGGACAGATACGCAGTATTTT.

Here the CDR3 reads CASSGHSSTNEKLFF. CDR3 coding DNA: TGTGCCAGCAGCGGTCACAGCTCAACTAATGAAAAACTGTTTTTT. The chain is built from TRBV6-2 or TRBV6-3 and TRBJ1-4; D is unclear. Per the germline V gene, CDR1 is MNHEY and CDR2 is SVGEGT. CDR3 size: 15 residues. V lost 6 bases to trimming and J lost 0 bases, with 11 bases between them.

V usage is TRBV14 and J usage is TRBJ2-7; 8 bases fit TRBD2. The CDR3 extends over 16 amino acids. Per the germline V gene, CDR1 is SGHDN and CDR2 is FVKESK. V lost 4 bases, J lost 1 base, and 9 bases stayed unmatched. The CDR3 DNA follows: TGTGCCAGCAGCCGGGCGGCTTGCGGGGGGTCCTACGAGCAGTACGTC. As protein: CASSRAACGGSYEQYV.

The V and J genes are TRBV2 and TRBJ2-2; TRBD1 matches at 9 bases. This CDR3 is 14 amino acids long. The V segment lost 6 bases and the J segment 6 bases; nucleotides outside the gene matches: 5. From germline, CDR1 is SNHLY and CDR2 FYNNEI. CDR3 region: CASSWTGEAGELFF. Written as DNA, the CDR3 is TGTGCCAGCAGCTGGACAGGGGAGGCCGGGGAGCTGTTTTTT.

This clone was observed a few times. This chain uses TRBV4-1 with TRBJ1-6; D remains ambiguous. The CDR3 runs 14 residues. V lost 0 bases, J lost 8 bases, and 8 bases lay in between. Germline CDR1 is MGHRA and CDR2 is YSYEKL. CDR3 sequence (DNA): TGCGCCAGCAGCCAAGACACATTCTATTCACCCCTCCACTTT. Translation: CASSQDTFYSPLHF.

The chain has TRBV19 and TRBJ1-6; TRBD1 agrees at 7 bases. CDR1 is LNHDA and CDR2 is SQIVND in the germline V gene (reference sequence). This CDR3 contains 17 residues. Unmatched junction bases numbered 19, after V lost 6 bases and J lost 11 bases. The CDR3 DNA sequence: TGTGCCAGTAGCACCCAAACACGGACAGGCCCATGGGCACCCCTCCACTTT. It is translated as CASSTQTRTGPWAPLHF.

This clone was seen only a few times. This chain uses TRBV5-1 with TRBJ1-4; 11 positions match TRBD1. Germline loops: CDR1 SGHRS, CDR2 YFSETQ. The CDR3 sequence is 15 residues long. V lost 4 bases to trimming and J lost 6 bases; unmatched junction nucleotides: 5. The CDR3 nucleotides read TGCGCCAGCAGCGTGGGGACAGGGGGAGATGAAAAACTGTTTTTT. Residues: CASSVGTGGDEKLFF. Full variable domain (outside the CDR3, taken from reference TRBV5-1 and TRBJ1-4): KAGVTQTPRYLIKTRGQQVTLSCSPISGHRSVSWYQQTPGQGLQFLFEYFSETQRNKGNFPGRFSGRQFSNSRSEMNVSTLELGDSALYLCASSVGTGGDEKLFFGSGTQLSVL.

The CDR3 protein is CAISELTGVNTEAFF. The CDR3 region has the DNA TGTGCCATCAGTGAGTTGACAGGCGTGAACACTGAAGCTTTCTTT. The V and J genes are TRBV10-3 and TRBJ1-1; possible D gene TRBD1, 6 bases. There are 15 residues in the CDR3. Looked up from germline, CDR1 is ENHRY and CDR2 is SYGVKD. V was pared by 1 base and J by 0 bases, with 9 bases between.

This chain connects TRBV6-5 to TRBJ2-3, with D perhaps TRBD1 (6 bases). Germline assignment: CDR1 MNHEY and CDR2 SVGAGI. This CDR3 comprises 15 residues. V dropped 6 bases and J dropped 0 bases, with 13 bases sitting between them. The CDR3 DNA reads as TGTGCCAGCAGGACAGGTTATGCTAGCACAGATACGCAGTATTTT. This codes for CASRTGYASTDTQYF.